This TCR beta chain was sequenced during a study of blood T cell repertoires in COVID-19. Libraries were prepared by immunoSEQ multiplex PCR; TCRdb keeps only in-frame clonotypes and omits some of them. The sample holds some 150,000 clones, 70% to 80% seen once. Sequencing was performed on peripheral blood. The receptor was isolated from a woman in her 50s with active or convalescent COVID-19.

In nucleotides, the CDR3 is TGTGCCAGCAGTTTATCTACAGGGTCTGGGACTGAAGCTTTCTTT. Residues: CASSLSTGSGTEAFF. The V gene is TRBV28, the J gene TRBJ1-1, with D perhaps matching TRBD1 (6 bases). The CDR3 is 15 residues long. CDR1 and CDR2 from the germline V gene are MDHEN and SYDVKM. V lost 1 base and J 5 bases, leaving 14 bases between the germline ends.